A single sample is the source of the 2 T cell receptor beta chains below, sequenced in a study of a mutant IDH1 vaccine in newly diagnosed glioma. These receptors have no known antigen. Time point reported: week 47, end of study. Vaccination comprised doses that each held 300 ug of mutant IDH1 20-mer peptide, plus topical imiquimod. Here immunoSEQ multiplex PCR was the method, and the copy in TCRdb shows in-frame clones only, minus some. The table shows about 56,000 clones, with over 70% occurring only once. The sequencing used PBMCs, collected from a glioma patient whose treatment included an IDH1 peptide vaccine. The receptors originated from a man over 45 with glioma.

This chain uses TRBV7-2 with TRBJ2-1; D tentatively fits TRBD1 or TRBD2 (5 bases each). Germline values: CDR1 SGHTA, CDR2 FQGNSA. V dropped 3 bases and J dropped 2 bases, with 14 bases sitting between them. The CDR3 runs 16 residues. The CDR3: CASSFHRDPTYNEQFF. The DNA of the CDR3 is TGTGCCAGCAGCTTCCACCGGGACCCCACCTACAATGAGCAGTTCTTC.

The chain joins TRBV2 to TRBJ2-3; D may correspond to TRBD1 or TRBD2 (5 bases each). V gave up 3 bases and J gave up 2 bases, with 12 bases separating them. CDR1 is SNHLY, CDR2 FYNNEI, per germline. The CDR3 length is 15 residues. The CDR3 DNA sequence: TGTGCCAGCAGTGAGAGGGGCAGATACACAGATACGCAGTATTTT. Protein product: CASSERGRYTDTQYF.